This T cell receptor beta chain was identified in a study of response to subunit inactivated influenza vaccine. The length of the CDR3 is 14 residues. Germline trimming cut 8 bases from V and 6 bases from J; bases unmatched to any gene: 11. Looked up from germline, CDR1 is MNHNS and CDR2 is SASEGT. This clonotype was picked up many times. Each CDR3 protein gets one entry after TCRdb re-called the RT-PCR reads with MiXCR. The data hold around 480,000 distinct CDR3 sequences, with about a tenth observed a single time. Specimen: PBMCs from blood, collected 35 to 45 days after vaccination. The clonotype originates from a man aged 45 to 65 who received an inactivated influenza vaccine. This sequence joins TRBV6-1 and TRBJ1-2; 8 positions match TRBD1. CDR3 bases: TGTGCCAGCTTAAGATCGGACAGGGCTGATGGCTACACCTTC. Translating gives CASLRSDRADGYTF.